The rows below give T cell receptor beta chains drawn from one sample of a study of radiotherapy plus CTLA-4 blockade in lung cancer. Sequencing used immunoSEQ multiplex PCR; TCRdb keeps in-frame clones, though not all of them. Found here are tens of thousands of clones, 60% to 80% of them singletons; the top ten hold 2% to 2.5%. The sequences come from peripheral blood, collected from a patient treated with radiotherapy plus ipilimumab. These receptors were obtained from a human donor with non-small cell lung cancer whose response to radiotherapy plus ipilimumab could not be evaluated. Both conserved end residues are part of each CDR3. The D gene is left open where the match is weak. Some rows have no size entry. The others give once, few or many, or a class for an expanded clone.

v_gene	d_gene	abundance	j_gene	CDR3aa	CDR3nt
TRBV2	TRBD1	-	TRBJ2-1	CASSAGGWEQFF	TGTGCCAGCAGTGCAGGGGGCTGGGAGCAGTTCTTC
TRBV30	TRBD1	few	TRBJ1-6	CAWSRGGSPLHF	TGTGCCTGGAGTAGAGGGGGCTCACCCCTCCACTTT
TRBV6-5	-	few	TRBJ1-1	CASSYGGNTEAFF	TGTGCCAGCAGTTATGGAGGGAACACTGAAGCTTTCTTT
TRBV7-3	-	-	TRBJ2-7	CASSPQGGLFYEQYF	TGTGCCAGCAGCCCACAAGGGGGACTATTCTACGAGCAGTACTTC
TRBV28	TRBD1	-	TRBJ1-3	CASTSPLGGQSSGNTIYF	TGTGCCAGCACCTCCCCTTTAGGGGGCCAGAGCTCTGGAAACACCATATATTTT
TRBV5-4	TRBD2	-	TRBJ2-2	CASSPGPGAGGDTGELFF	TGTGCCAGCAGCCCCGGGCCCGGAGCGGGAGGTGACACCGGGGAGCTGTTTTTT
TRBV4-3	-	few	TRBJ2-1	CASSQDLRTYNEQFF	TGCGCCAGCAGCCAAGATTTACGGACTTACAATGAGCAGTTCTTC
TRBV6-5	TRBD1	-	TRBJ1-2	CASSYVRTGGGYGYTF	TGTGCCAGCAGTTACGTTCGGACAGGGGGGGGCTATGGCTACACCTTC
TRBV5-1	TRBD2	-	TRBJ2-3	CASSLAPTSGGPRSTDTQYF	TGCGCCAGCAGCTTGGCCCCGACTAGCGGGGGCCCCCGGAGCACAGATACGCAGTATTTT
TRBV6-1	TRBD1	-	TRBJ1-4	CASSERGQGRDEFGNEKLFF	TGTGCCAGCAGTGAAAGGGGACAGGGTAGGGATGAATTTGGAAATGAAAAACTGTTTTTT
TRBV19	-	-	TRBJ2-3	CASSTSTADTQYF	TGTGCCAGTAGCACGAGTACAGCAGATACGCAGTATTTT
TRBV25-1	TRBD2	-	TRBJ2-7	CASAPGLAELSSYEQYF	TGTGCCAGCGCACCGGGACTAGCGGAACTGAGCTCCTACGAGCAGTACTTC
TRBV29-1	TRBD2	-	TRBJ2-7	CSVWTSGRAGSHEQYF	TGCAGCGTTTGGACTAGCGGGAGGGCCGGAAGCCACGAGCAGTACTTC
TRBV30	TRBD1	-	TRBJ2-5	CAWSRDRGETQYF	TGTGCCTGGAGTAGGGACAGGGGTGAGACCCAGTACTTC
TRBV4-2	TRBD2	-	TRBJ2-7	CASSQQTSSGGVHEQYF	TGTGCCAGCAGCCAACAAACCTCTAGCGGGGGGGTCCACGAGCAGTACTTC
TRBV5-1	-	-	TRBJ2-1	CASSLVYYNEQFF	TGCGCCAGCAGCTTGGTATATTACAATGAGCAGTTCTTC
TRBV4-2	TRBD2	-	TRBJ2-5	CASSRTGTSGVETQYF	TGTGCCAGCAGCCGGACCGGGACTAGCGGGGTCGAGACCCAGTACTTC
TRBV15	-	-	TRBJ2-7	CATSSFGQGGEEQYF	TGTGCCACCAGCAGTTTCGGACAGGGAGGGGAGGAGCAGTACTTC
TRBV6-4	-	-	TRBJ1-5	CASSDSTDSNQPQHF	TGTGCCAGCAGTGACTCGACAGATAGCAATCAGCCCCAGCATTTT
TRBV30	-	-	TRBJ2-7	CAWRLQGLSSYEQYF	TGTGCCTGGAGACTGCAGGGACTGAGCTCCTACGAGCAGTACTTC
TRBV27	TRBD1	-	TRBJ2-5	CASSFQGAQETQYF	TGTGCCAGCAGTTTTCAGGGGGCTCAAGAGACCCAGTACTTC
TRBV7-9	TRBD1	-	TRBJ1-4	CASSGQGSNEKLFF	TGTGCCAGCAGCGGACAGGGATCTAATGAAAAACTGTTTTTT
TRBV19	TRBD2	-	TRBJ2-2	CASSILQGGAGELFF	TGTGCCAGTAGTATTCTCCAGGGAGGGGCCGGGGAGCTGTTTTTT
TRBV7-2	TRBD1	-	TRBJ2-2	CASSSDRTNTGELFF	TGTGCCAGCAGCTCGGACAGGACGAACACCGGGGAGCTGTTTTTT
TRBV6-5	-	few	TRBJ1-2	CASSYGQNIFYGYTF	TGTGCCAGCAGTTACGGACAGAATATTTTCTATGGCTACACCTTC
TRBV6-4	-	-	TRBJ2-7	CASSQKTYEQYF	TGTGCCAGCAGTCAGAAAACCTACGAGCAGTACTTC
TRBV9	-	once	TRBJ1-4	CASSVEGATNEKLFF	TGTGCCAGCAGCGTAGAGGGGGCAACTAATGAAAAACTGTTTTTT
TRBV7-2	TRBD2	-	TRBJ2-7	CASSPQRGTYEQYF	TGTGCCAGCAGCCCCCAGCGGGGAACCTACGAGCAGTACTTC
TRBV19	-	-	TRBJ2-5	CASSWDNQETQYF	TGTGCCAGTAGTTGGGACAACCAAGAGACCCAGTACTTC
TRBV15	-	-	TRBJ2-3	CATSKGRGRGGTDTQYF	TGTGCCACCAGCAAGGGGAGGGGCAGGGGAGGGACAGATACGCAGTATTTT
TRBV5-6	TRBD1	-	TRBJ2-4	CASSLSGQARHIQYF	TGTGCCAGCAGCTTGTCCGGACAGGCCAGGCACATTCAGTACTTC
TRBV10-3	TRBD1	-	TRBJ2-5	CAIRRDRGETQYF	TGTGCCATCAGACGGGACAGGGGGGAGACCCAGTACTTC
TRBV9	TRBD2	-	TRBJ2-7	CASTVSAGGPWEQYF	TGTGCCAGCACCGTAAGTGCGGGAGGGCCGTGGGAGCAGTACTTC
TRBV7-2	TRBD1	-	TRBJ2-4	CASDSQDRVGKNIQYF	TGTGCCAGCGACTCCCAGGACAGGGTTGGCAAAAACATTCAGTACTTC
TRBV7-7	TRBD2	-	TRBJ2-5	CASSLSGRPGETQYF	TGTGCTAGCAGCTTAAGCGGGAGGCCCGGGGAGACCCAGTACTTC
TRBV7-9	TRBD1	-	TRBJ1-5	CASSRTGTGQPQHF	TGTGCCAGCAGCCGGACAGGTACGGGGCAGCCCCAGCATTTT
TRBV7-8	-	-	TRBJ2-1	CASSLDRGSYNEQFF	TGTGCCAGCAGCTTAGACCGAGGCTCCTACAATGAGCAGTTCTTC
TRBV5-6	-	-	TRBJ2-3	CASSLDFTSADTQYF	TGTGCCAGCAGCTTGGACTTCACCTCGGCAGATACGCAGTATTTT
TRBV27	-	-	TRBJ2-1	CASSLPGSVGARNEQFF	TGTGCCAGCAGCTTACCGGGTAGCGTCGGAGCCAGGAATGAGCAGTTCTTC
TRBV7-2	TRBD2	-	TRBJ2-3	CASSSSGGGGNTQYF	TGTGCCAGCAGCTCCTCGGGCGGGGGGGGAAATACGCAGTATTTT
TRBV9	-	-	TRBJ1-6	CASSRRVNNSPLHF	TGTGCCAGCAGCCGCAGGGTTAACAATTCACCCCTCCACTTT
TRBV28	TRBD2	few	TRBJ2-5	CASSRTSGFQETQYF	TGTGCCAGCAGTAGGACTAGCGGGTTTCAAGAGACCCAGTACTTC
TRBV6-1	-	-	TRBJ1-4	CASSLGHRNEKLFF	TGTGCCAGCAGTCTGGGACACCGGAATGAAAAACTGTTTTTT
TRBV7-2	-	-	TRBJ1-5	CASSLRQGGFGQPQHF	TGTGCCAGCAGCTTAAGGCAGGGAGGGTTTGGTCAGCCCCAGCATTTT
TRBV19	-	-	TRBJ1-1	CASSNEQGRWTEAFF	TGTGCCAGTAGTAACGAACAGGGAAGATGGACTGAAGCTTTCTTT